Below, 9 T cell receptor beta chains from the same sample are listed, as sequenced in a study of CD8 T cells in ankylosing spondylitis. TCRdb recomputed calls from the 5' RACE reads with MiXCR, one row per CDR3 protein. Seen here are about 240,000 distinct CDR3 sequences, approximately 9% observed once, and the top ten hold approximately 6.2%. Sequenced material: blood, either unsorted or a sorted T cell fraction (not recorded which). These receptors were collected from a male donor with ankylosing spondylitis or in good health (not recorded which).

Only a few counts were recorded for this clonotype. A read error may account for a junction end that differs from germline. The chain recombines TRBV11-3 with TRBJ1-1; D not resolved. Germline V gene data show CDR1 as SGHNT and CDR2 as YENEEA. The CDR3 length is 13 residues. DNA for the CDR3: TGTGCCAGCAGCCTAGAGGCCGATACTGAAGCTTTCTTT. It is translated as CASSLEADTEAFF. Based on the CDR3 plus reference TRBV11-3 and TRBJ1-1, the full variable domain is EAGVVQSPRYKIIEKKQPVAFWCNPISGHNTLYWYLQNLGQGPELLIRYENEEAVDDSQLPKDRFSAERLKGVDSTLKIQPAELGDSAVYLCASSLEADTEAFFGQGTRLTVV.

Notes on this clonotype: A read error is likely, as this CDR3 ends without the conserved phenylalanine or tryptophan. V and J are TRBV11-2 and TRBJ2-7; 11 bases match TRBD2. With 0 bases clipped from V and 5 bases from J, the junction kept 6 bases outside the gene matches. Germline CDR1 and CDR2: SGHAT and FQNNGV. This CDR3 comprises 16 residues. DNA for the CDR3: TGTGCCAGCAGCTTAGATGTAGCGGGAGGGCCCCACGAGCAGTACTAC. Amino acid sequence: CASSLDVAGGPHEQYY.

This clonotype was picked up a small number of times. DNA for the CDR3: TGTGCCAGCAGTTGGGCCGGAGCGAAGGAGCCCCAGCATTTT. Its protein is CASSWAGAKEPQHF. The chain carries TRBV6-2 or TRBV6-3 and TRBJ1-5; D not certain. Trimming stripped 4 bases from V and 8 bases from J, with 15 bases between. Germline loops: CDR1 MNHEY, CDR2 SVGEGT. This CDR3 has 14 residues.

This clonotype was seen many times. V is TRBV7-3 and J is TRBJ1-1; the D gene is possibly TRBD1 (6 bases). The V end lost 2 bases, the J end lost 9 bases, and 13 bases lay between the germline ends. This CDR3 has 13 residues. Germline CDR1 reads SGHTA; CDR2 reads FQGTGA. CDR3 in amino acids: CASSLYTGAKAFF. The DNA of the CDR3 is TGTGCCAGCAGCTTATACACGGGGGCGAAAGCTTTCTTT.

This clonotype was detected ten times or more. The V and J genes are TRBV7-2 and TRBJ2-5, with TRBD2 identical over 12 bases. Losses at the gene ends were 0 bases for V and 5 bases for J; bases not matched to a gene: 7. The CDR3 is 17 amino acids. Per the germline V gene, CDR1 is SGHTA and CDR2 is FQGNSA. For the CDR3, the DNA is TGTGCCAGCAGCTTAGCGTTCCTAGCGGGAGGGCACGAGACCCAGTACTTC. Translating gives CASSLAFLAGGHETQYF.

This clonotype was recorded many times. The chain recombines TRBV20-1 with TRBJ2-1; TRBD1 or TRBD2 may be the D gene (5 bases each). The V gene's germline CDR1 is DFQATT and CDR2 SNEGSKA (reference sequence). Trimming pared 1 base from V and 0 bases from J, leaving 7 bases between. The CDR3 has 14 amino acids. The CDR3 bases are TGCAGTGCTAGAGTCGGGGCCTCCTACAATGAGCAGTTCTTC. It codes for CSARVGASYNEQFF.

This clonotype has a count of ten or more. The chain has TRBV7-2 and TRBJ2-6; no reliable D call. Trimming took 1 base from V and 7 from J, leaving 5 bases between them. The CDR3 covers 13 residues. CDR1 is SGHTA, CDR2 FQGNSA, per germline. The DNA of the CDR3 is TGTGCCAGCAGCTTAGGTTTTGCCAACGTCCTGACTTTC. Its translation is CASSLGFANVLTF. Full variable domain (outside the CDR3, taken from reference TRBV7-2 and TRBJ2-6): GAGVSQSPSNKVTEKGKDVELRCDPISGHTALYWYRQSLGQGLEFLIYFQGNSAPDKSGLPSDRFSAERTGGSVSTLTIQRTQQEDSAVYLCASSLGFANVLTFGAGSRLTVL.

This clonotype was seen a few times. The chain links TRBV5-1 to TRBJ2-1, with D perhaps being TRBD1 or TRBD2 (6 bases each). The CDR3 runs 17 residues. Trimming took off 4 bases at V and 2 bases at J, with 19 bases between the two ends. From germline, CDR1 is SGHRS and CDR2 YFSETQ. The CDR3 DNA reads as TGCGCCAGCAGCATTGGGGGTTTGGGGGGCGCCTACAATGAGCAGTTCTTC. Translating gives CASSIGGLGGAYNEQFF.

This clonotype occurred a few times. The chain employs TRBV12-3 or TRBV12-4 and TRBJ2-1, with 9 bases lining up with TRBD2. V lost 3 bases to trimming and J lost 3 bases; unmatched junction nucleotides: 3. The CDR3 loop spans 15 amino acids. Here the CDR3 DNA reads TGTGCCAGCAGTTTTATTAGCGGGAGCTACAATGAGCAGTTCTTC. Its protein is CASSFISGSYNEQFF.